Presented here are 6 T cell receptor beta chains from one specimen sequenced in a study of blood T cell repertoires in COVID-19. Sequencing was performed with immunoSEQ multiplex PCR; in TCRdb, only in-frame clones are kept and a portion is missing. The data contain about 250,000 clones, 80% to 90% of them seen just once; the ten biggest clones take up around 4.7%. The sample comprised peripheral blood. These receptors all come from a woman aged 65 to 85 with acute or convalescent COVID-19.

The V call is TRBV12-3 or TRBV12-4, the J call TRBJ1-1; no reliable D call. V lost 2 bases, J lost 10 bases, and 11 bases lay in between. This CDR3 is 12 amino acids long. The CDR3: CASSLRFLGAFF. Written as DNA, the CDR3 is TGTGCCAGCAGTTTAAGATTCCTCGGAGCTTTCTTT.

This clone was found once. The gene calls are TRBV28 and TRBJ1-2; D may be TRBD1 (5 bases). Germline-derived CDR1 and CDR2 are MDHEN and SYDVKM. V dropped 7 bases and J dropped 4 bases, with 22 bases sitting between them. This CDR3 comprises 16 residues. CDR3 coding DNA: TGTGCCAGCAACGCACCCAGGGAGGGGATAATCTATGGCTACACCTTC. Translated, it gives CASNAPREGIIYGYTF.

This clone was picked up one time. This chain uses TRBV28 with TRBJ1-2; possibly TRBD1 for D (5 bases). Germline CDR1 is MDHEN and CDR2 is SYDVKM. Trimming left V 2 bases short and J 6 bases short, with 19 bases between. CDR3 size: 16 residues. The CDR3 spells CASSLPVAIRDHGYTF. CDR3 nucleotides: TGTGCCAGCAGTTTACCCGTCGCAATCAGGGATCATGGCTACACCTTC.

The chain is built from TRBV10-1 and TRBJ2-7; D is possibly TRBD1 (5 bases). The V end was cut by 3 bases, the J end by 4 bases, with 10 bases between. This CDR3 is 13 amino acids long. CDR1 and CDR2 (germline): WNHNN, SYGVQD (reference sequence). In nucleotides, the CDR3 is TGCGCCAGCAGTGAAGGGGCAGGGTACGAGCAGTACTTC. Translation gives CASSEGAGYEQYF.

This clone was picked up a small number of times. The chain combines TRBV2 with TRBJ1-1; TRBD1 is a possible D gene (6 bases). The germline V and J ends were trimmed by 6 bases and 6 bases, with 11 bases remaining between them. CDR3 length: 12 residues. Germline CDR1 SNHLY, CDR2 FYNNEI. CDR3 DNA sequence: TGTGCCAGCAGGAGGCCAGGGGCTGAAGCTTTCTTT. The encoded protein is CASRRPGAEAFF.

This chain links TRBV5-1 with TRBJ2-3, with 7 positions matching TRBD1. Germline lookup yields CDR1 SGHRS and CDR2 YFSETQ. The CDR3 contains 15 residues. V dropped 1 base and J dropped 4; count of bases not matched to a gene: 6. The CDR3 region has the DNA TGCGCCAGCAGCTTGTTTGGGCAGGGGGCAGATACGCAGTATTTT. Amino acids: CASSLFGQGADTQYF.